The 8 T cell receptor beta chains listed next were all sequenced from one sample in a study of T cells after yellow fever vaccination (dated by TCRdb to between 2017 and 2020). Libraries were constructed by 5' RACE. Instrument on record: Illumina HiSeq 2500. TCRdb passed the public sequencing reads through fastp at Q25 and MiXCR, retaining productive beta sequences. Duplicate CDR3 protein sequences are folded into a single record with the most common DNA and genes. The sample contains 620,000 or so distinct CDR3 sequences, around 16% of them found a single time. 17% of the sample is taken by the ten largest. This sample's treatment or condition label indicates: live attenuated yellow fever vaccine strain. The specimen comprised PBMCs, sampled 5 days after the first yellow fever vaccination. The source of these receptors is a man aged 18 to 30 who received the YFV17D yellow fever vaccine.

The V and J genes are TRBV20-1 and TRBJ2-7; 7 bases are shared with TRBD2. V was pared by 3 bases and J by 2 bases, with 4 bases of the junction left unmatched. This CDR3 contains 13 residues. The germline gives CDR1 DFQATT, CDR2 SNEGSKA (reference sequence). In DNA form, the CDR3 reads TGCAGTGCTAGGAGGGAGGGAACCTACGAGCAGTACGTC. Its translation is CSARREGTYEQYV.

V and J are TRBV19 and TRBJ2-5; perhaps TRBD2 as D (5 bases). Trimming stripped 3 bases from V and 5 bases from J, with 16 bases between. Per germline, CDR1 LNHDA and CDR2 SQIVND (reference sequence). This CDR3 region has 15 residues. CDR3 nucleotide sequence: TGTGCCAGTAGTATGTACGTCGGCGGGTCGGAGACCCAGTACTTC. Its translation is CASSMYVGGSETQYF.

This clonotype was detected only a few times. The chain recombines TRBV10-3 with TRBJ2-5, with TRBD1 matching over 8 bases. Unmatched junction bases numbered 5, after V lost 6 bases and J lost 5 bases. The CDR3 length is 13 residues. Per the germline V gene, CDR1 is ENHRY and CDR2 is SYGVKD. For the CDR3, the DNA is TGTGCCATCAGCTTCAGGGGGCGGGAGACCCAGTACTTC. The encoded protein is CAISFRGRETQYF.

The V and J genes are TRBV7-9 and TRBJ2-1, with TRBD2 matching 7 bases. From germline, CDR1 is SEHNR and CDR2 FQNEAQ (reference sequence). CDR3 length equals 15 residues. Losses at the gene ends were 10 bases for V and 4 bases for J; bases not matched to a gene: 13. CDR3 residues: CAIPTRRGYYNEQFF. As DNA, the CDR3 is TGTGCCATCCCGACCCGGCGGGGGTATTACAATGAGCAGTTCTTC.

The chain has TRBV10-3 and TRBJ1-2; D gene unclear. V lost 4 bases, J lost 8 bases, and 14 bases lay in between. There are 13 residues in the CDR3. CDR1 ENHRY and CDR2 SYGVKD come from the germline V gene. The CDR3 is CAISAGGSGGYTF. The CDR3 nucleotides are TGTGCCATCAGTGCGGGAGGTTCGGGAGGCTACACCTTC.

V usage is TRBV7-9 and J usage is TRBJ2-5, with unresolved D. The ends were cut back, 4 bases at V and 5 bases at J, with 8 bases in the middle. There are 12 residues in the CDR3. Germline CDR1 reads SEHNR; CDR2 reads FQNEAQ (reference sequence). CDR3 region: CASSSVAETQYF. The CDR3 DNA is TGTGCCAGCAGCTCGGTTGCGGAGACCCAGTACTTC. The full variable domain, rest sourced from reference TRBV7-9 and TRBJ2-5, is DTGVSQNPRHKITKRGQNVTFRCDPISEHNRLYWYRQTLGQGPEFLTYFQNEAQLEKSRLLSDRFSAERPKGSFSTLEIQRTEQGDSAMYLCASSSVAETQYFGPGTRLLVL.

V is TRBV11-2 and J is TRBJ2-1; D not certain. There are 15 residues in the CDR3. Germline CDR1 reads SGHAT; CDR2 reads FQNNGV. V gave up 5 bases and J gave up 7 bases, with 18 bases separating them. CDR3 loop: CASSPENSFGNEQFF. The CDR3 bases are TGTGCCAGCAGCCCTGAGAACTCCTTTGGGAATGAGCAGTTCTTC.

This chain connects TRBV30 to TRBJ1-2; no reliable D call. The CDR3 is made up of 15 amino acids. CDR1 and CDR2 (germline): GTSNPN, SVGIG (reference sequence). The V and J ends lost 3 bases and 0 bases respectively, with 14 bases between them. CDR3 in amino acids: CAWRDPRFPNYGYTF. As DNA, the CDR3 is TGTGCCTGGAGGGACCCGAGGTTCCCTAACTATGGCTACACCTTC.